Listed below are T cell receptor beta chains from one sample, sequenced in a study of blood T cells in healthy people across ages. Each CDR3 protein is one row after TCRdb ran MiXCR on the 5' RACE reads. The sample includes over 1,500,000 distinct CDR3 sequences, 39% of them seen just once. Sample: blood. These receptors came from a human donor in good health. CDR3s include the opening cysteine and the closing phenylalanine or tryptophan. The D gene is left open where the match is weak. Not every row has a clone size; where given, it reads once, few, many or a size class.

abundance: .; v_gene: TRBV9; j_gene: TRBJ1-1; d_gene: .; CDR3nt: TGTGCCAGCACGCCTGGGGCCAGTTGGAACACTGAAGCTTTCTTT; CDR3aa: CASTPGASWNTEAFF
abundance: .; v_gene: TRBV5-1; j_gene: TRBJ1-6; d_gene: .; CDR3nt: TGCGCCAGCAGCTTGGTAAGGATCGCAGCCGATTCACCCCTCCACTTT; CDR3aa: CASSLVRIAADSPLHF
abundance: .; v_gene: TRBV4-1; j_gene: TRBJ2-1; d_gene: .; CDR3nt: TGCGCCAGCAGCCAAGATACTAGGCAGGGGTTTAACAATGAGCAGCTCTTC; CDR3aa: CASSQDTRQGFNNEQLF
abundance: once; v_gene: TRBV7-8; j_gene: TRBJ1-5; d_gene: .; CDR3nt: TGTGCCAGCAGCTTAACCAGGGTACGGGGCGATCAGCCCCAGCATTTT; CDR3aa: CASSLTRVRGDQPQHF
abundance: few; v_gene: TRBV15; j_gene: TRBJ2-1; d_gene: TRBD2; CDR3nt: TGTGCCACCAGCAGAGTACTAGCGGGGGGTTCTAATGAGCAGTTCTTC; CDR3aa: CATSRVLAGGSNEQFF
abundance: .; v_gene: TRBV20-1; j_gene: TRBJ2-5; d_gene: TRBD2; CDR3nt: TGCAGTGCTCCCGGGGCAGCGGGGGCCGGAGAGACCCAGTACTTC; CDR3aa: CSAPGAAGAGETQYF
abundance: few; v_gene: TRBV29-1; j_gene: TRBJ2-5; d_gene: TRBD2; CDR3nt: TGCAGCATCGCGACTAGCAATGAGCAGTACTTC; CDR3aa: CSIATSNEQYF
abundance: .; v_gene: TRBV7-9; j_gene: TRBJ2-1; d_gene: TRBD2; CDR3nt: TGTGCCAGCAGCTTAGTAGCGGGGGGGCCAGGTGAGCAGTTCTTC; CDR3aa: CASSLVAGGPGEQFF
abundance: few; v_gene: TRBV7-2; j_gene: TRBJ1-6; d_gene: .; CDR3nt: TGTGCCAGCAGCCCAGGGATGGTGAATTCACCCCTCCACTTT; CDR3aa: CASSPGMVNSPLHF
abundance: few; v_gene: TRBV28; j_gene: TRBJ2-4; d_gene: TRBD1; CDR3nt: TGTGCCAGCAGTTTGCACGGGACAGGGATTAAAAACATTCAGTACTTC; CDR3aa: CASSLHGTGIKNIQYF
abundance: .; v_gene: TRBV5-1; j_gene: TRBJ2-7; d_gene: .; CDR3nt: TGCGCCAGCAGCTTGGAGACCAAGAGGGCCGAGCAGTACTTC; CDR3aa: CASSLETKRAEQYF
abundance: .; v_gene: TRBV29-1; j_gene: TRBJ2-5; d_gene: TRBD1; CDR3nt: TGCAGCGTTGCCCGACAGGGAGAAGAGACCCAGTACTTC; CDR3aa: CSVARQGEETQYF
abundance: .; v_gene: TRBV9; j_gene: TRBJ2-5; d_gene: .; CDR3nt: TGTGCCAGCAGCGTAGATTGGTGGGGACCACTCTCGGAGACCCAGTACTTC; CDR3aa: CASSVDWWGPLSETQYF
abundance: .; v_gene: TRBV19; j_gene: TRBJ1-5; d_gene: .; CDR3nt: TGTGCCAGTACAGCGGATAGCAATCAGCCCCAGCATTTT; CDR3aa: CASTADSNQPQHF
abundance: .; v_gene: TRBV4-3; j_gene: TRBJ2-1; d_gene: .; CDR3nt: TGCGCCAGCAGCCCCCACACCGGGACATTAGAGCAGTTCTTC; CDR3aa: CASSPHTGTLEQFF
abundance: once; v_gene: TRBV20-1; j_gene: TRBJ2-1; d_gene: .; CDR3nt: TGCAGTGCGGGGACTGGCTGGGAGCAGTTCTTC; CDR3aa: CSAGTGWEQFF
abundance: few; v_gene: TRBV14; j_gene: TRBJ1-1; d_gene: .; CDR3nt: TGTGCCAGCACCCTCGGGGGTAGAAAGACTGAAGCTTTCTTT; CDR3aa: CASTLGGRKTEAFF
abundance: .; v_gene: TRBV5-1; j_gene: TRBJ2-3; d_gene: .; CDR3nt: TGCGCCAGCAGCTTGGGTGGGGTAGCAGATACGCAGTATTTT; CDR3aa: CASSLGGVADTQYF
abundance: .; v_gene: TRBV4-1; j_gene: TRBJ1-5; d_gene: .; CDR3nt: TGCGCCAGCAGCCCCTCCGGGGGGGGCAATCAGCCCCAGCATTTT; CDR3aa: CASSPSGGGNQPQHF
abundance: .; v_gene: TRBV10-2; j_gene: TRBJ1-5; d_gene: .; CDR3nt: TGCGCCAGCAGTGAGTCTTGGGGAGGGTATAGCAATCAGCCCCAGCATTTT; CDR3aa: CASSESWGGYSNQPQHF
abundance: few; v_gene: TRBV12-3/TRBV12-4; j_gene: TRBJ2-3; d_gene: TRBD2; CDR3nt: TGTGCCAGCAACGTAGCGGGCCTCAGCACAGATACGCAGTATTTT; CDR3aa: CASNVAGLSTDTQYF
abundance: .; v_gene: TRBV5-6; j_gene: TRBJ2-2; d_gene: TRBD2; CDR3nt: TGTGCCAGCAGCCCTCTAAGGCGGGGGGGGCCGATCACCGGGGAGCTGTTTTTT; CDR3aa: CASSPLRRGGPITGELFF
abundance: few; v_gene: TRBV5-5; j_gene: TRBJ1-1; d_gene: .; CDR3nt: TGTGCCAGCAGCCGGGGAATCAACGCTGAAGCTTTCTTT; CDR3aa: CASSRGINAEAFF
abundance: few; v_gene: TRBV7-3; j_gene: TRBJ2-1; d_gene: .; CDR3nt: TGTGCCAGCAGCCGAGCGGGCCTATTCGGGAATGAGCAGTTCTTC; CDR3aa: CASSRAGLFGNEQFF
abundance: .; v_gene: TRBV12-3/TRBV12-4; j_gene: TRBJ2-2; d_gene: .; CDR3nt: TGTGCCAGCAGTTTACTAGGGGGGACCGGGGAGCTGTTTTTT; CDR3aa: CASSLLGGTGELFF
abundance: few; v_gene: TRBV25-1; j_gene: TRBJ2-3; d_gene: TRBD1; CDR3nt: TGTGCCAGCAGCAGGGGGCGAGTCACAGATACGCAGTATTTT; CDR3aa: CASSRGRVTDTQYF
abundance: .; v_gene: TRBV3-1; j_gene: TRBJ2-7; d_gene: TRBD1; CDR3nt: TGTGCCAGCAGCCAATTCGTGGGACAGGGACACGAGCAGTACTTC; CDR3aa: CASSQFVGQGHEQYF
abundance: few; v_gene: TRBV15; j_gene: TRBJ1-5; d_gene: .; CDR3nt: TGTGCCACCAGCAGAGATTCCAGGGGCAATCAGCCCCAGCATTTT; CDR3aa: CATSRDSRGNQPQHF
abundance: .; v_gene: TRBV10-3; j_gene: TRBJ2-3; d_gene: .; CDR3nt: TGTGCCATAGGGGAAGGGATTGGAACAGATACGCAGTATTTT; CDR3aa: CAIGEGIGTDTQYF
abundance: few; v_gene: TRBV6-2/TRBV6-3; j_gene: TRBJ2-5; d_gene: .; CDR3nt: TGTGCCAGCAGCCTACCGAGGACAGAAGAGACCCAGTACTTC; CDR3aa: CASSLPRTEETQYF
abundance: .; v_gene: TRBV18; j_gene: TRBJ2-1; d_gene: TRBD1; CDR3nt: TGTGCCAGCTCACCCGAGACAGGGCTGCCCGAGCAGTTCTTC; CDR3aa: CASSPETGLPEQFF
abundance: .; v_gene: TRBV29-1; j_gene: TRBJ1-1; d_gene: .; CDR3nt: TGCAGCTCCCTGGGAGGCCCTCTACTGAACACTGAAGCTTTCTTT; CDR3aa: CSSLGGPLLNTEAFF
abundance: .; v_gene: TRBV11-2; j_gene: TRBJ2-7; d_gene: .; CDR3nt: TGTGCCAGCAGCCCTTTACAGGGAAATTCTGTCTACGAGCAGTACTTC; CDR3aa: CASSPLQGNSVYEQYF
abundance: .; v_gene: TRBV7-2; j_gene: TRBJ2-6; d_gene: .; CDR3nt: TGTGCCAGCACCTCCCACCGAGGGGCCAACGTCCTGACTTTC; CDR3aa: CASTSHRGANVLTF
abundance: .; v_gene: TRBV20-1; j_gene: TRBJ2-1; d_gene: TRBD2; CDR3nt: TGCAGTGCTAGTACTAGGCGGGGGGTCTACAATGAGCAGTTCTTC; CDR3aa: CSASTRRGVYNEQFF
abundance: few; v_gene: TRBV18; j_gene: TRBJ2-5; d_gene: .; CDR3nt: TGTGCCAGCTCACCACGTTTCCAGGACAGACTGTCTGGGGAGCAGTACTTC; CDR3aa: CASSPRFQDRLSGEQYF
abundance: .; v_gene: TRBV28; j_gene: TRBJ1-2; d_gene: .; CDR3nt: TGTGCCAGTCAAACCCCAGGGGCCCGAGGGGACTACACCTTC; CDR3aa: CASQTPGARGDYTF
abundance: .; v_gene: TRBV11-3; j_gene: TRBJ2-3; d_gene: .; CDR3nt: TGTGCCAGCAGCTTAGATGGCAGGGGAGATACGCAGTATTTT; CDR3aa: CASSLDGRGDTQYF
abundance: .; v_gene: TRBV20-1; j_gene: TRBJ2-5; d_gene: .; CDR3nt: TGCAGTGCTAGGTTACTTACATCGTTGGAGACCCAGTACTTC; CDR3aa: CSARLLTSLETQYF
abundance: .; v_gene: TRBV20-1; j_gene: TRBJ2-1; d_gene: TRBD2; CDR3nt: TGCAGTGCTACCCCCCGACTAGCGGGGGGTTATAATGAGCAGTTCTTC; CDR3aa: CSATPRLAGGYNEQFF
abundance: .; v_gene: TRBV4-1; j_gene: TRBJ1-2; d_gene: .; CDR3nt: TGCGCCAGCAGCCAAGATTGGCAGAGATTTTATGGCTACACCTTC; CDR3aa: CASSQDWQRFYGYTF
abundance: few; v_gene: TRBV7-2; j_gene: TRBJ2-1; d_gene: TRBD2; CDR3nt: TGTGCCAGCAGCTTAATCGGGCGGGGGGGATCCTACAATGAGCAGTTCTTC; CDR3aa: CASSLIGRGGSYNEQFF
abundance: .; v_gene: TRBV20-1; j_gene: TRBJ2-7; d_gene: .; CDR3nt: TGCAGTGCTAGACAAACGTTAGGGATCGACGAGCAGTACTTC; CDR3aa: CSARQTLGIDEQYF
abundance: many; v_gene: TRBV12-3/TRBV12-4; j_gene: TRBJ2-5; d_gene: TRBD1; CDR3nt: TGTGCCAGCAGCAGTACAGGGGGTCAAGAGACCCAGTACTTC; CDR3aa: CASSSTGGQETQYF
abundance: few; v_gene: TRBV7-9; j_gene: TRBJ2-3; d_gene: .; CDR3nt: TGTGCCAGCAGCTTAGCCGTCAGTCTACAGGGCGGCACAGATACGCAGTATTTT; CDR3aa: CASSLAVSLQGGTDTQYF
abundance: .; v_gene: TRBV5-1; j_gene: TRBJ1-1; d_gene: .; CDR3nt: TGCGCCGGCAGCTCCGAGGGGGTCTACACTGAAGCTTTCTTT; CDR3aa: CAGSSEGVYTEAFF
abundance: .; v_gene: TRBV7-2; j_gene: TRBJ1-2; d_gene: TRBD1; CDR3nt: TGTGCCAGCAGCACTGACAGGGGTGGAAGTGGCTACACCTTC; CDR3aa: CASSTDRGGSGYTF
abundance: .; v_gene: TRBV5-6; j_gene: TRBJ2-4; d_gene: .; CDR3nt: TGTGCCGGCAGCTTAGGGGCTAACATTCAGTACTTC; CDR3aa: CAGSLGANIQYF
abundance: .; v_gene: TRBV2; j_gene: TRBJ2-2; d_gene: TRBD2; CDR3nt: TGTGCCGGCAGCGCGGGGGTTTGGACCGGGGAGCTGTTTTTT; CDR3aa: CAGSAGVWTGELFF
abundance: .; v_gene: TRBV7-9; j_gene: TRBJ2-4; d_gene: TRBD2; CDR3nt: TGTGCCAGCAGCTGGGGACTAGTGGCGGGCGGTGAGCAGTACTTC; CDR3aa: CASSWGLVAGGEQYF
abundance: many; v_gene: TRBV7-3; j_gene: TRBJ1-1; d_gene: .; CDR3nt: TGTGCCAGCAGTTTATTGGGATCTAACACTGAAGCTTTCTTT; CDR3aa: CASSLLGSNTEAFF
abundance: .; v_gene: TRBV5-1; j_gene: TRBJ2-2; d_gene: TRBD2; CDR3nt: TGCGCCAGCAGCTTGACTAGCGGGTACACCGGGGAGCTGTTTTTT; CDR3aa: CASSLTSGYTGELFF
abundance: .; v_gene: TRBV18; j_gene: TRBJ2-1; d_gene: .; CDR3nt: TGTGCCGGCTCACCACGGGTCGATGAGCAGTTCTTC; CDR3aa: CAGSPRVDEQFF
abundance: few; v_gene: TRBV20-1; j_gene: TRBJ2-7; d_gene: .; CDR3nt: TGCAGTGCTAGAGATTGGGGCGAGCAGTACTTC; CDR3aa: CSARDWGEQYF
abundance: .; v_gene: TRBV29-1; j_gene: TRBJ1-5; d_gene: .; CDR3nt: TGCAGCGTTGGAGAGTTTGCTCAGCCCCAGCATTTT; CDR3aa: CSVGEFAQPQHF